These 23 T cell receptor beta chains were sequenced from one sample in a study of cytomegalovirus exposure and HLA in healthy donors. This table comes from immunoSEQ multiplex PCR, and its TCRdb copy is limited to in-frame clones, with some not included. This sample carries more than 95,000 clones, 85% to 90% of them seen once, and the ten largest clones take approximately 1%. The sequenced sample was PBMCs. All receptors derive from a woman younger than 35 in good health and CMV-seronegative.

The chain carries TRBV4-2 and TRBJ2-1; perhaps TRBD2 as D (6 bases). From germline, CDR1 is LGHNA and CDR2 YNFKEQ. With 0 bases removed from V and 8 bases from J, the gap between germline ends came to 14 bases. There are 15 residues in the CDR3. The CDR3 spells CASSQEGLANYEQFF. CDR3 nucleotides: TGTGCCAGCAGCCAAGAAGGCCTAGCGAATTATGAGCAGTTCTTC.

The chain recombines TRBV15 with TRBJ2-5, with 7 bases aligning to TRBD2. Trimming took 1 base from V and 0 from J; bases not matched to a gene: 8. Per germline, CDR1 LNHNV and CDR2 YYDKDF (reference sequence). The CDR3 has 17 residues. CDR3 DNA: TGTGCCACCAGCAGAGGGTCGGCCCTAGCGGACCAAGAGACCCAGTACTTC. This sequence encodes CATSRGSALADQETQYF.

The J gene is TRBJ1-4, the V gene TRBV15; D remains unclear. CDR3 length: 12 residues. V lost 8 bases and J 8 bases, leaving 12 bases between the germline ends. Germline lookup yields CDR1 LNHNV and CDR2 YYDKDF (reference sequence). The CDR3 coding sequence is TGTGCCACCGGTACGGGAACCGAAAAACTGTTTTTT. The encoded protein is CATGTGTEKLFF.

This sequence joins TRBV30 and TRBJ2-6, with TRBD2 as a possible D gene (5 bases). From germline, CDR1 is GTSNPN and CDR2 SVGIG (reference sequence). This CDR3 comprises 17 residues. Trimming removed 0 bases at V and 0 bases at J, with 12 bases between. The chain's CDR3 is CAWSVGLPHSGANVLTF. Written as DNA, the CDR3 is TGTGCCTGGAGTGTAGGACTTCCTCACTCTGGGGCCAACGTCCTGACTTTC. The full variable domain, rest sourced from reference TRBV30 and TRBJ2-6, is SQTIHQWPATLVQPVGSPLSLECTVEGTSNPNLYWYRQAAGRGLQLLFYSVGIGQISSEVPQNLSASRPQDRQFILSSKKLLLSDSGFYLCAWSVGLPHSGANVLTFGAGSRLTVL.

J is TRBJ2-3 and V is TRBV5-6, with a tentative D call TRBD2 (5 bases). Germline V gene data show CDR1 as SGHDT and CDR2 as YYEEEE. This CDR3 is 14 amino acids long. V shed 7 bases and J shed 1 base, with 13 bases lying between them. CDR3 sequence: CASDEGVGTDTQYF. CDR3 nucleotides: TGTGCCAGCGATGAGGGAGTCGGCACAGATACGCAGTATTTT.

V usage is TRBV6-5 and J usage is TRBJ2-3; 8 bases are a match to TRBD1. J gave up 4 bases and V 6 bases, and 6 bases lay outside the gene matches. This CDR3 is 14 amino acids long. The V gene's germline CDR1 is MNHEY and CDR2 SVGAGI. CDR3 sequence: CASRVQGVADTQYF. The CDR3 DNA reads as TGTGCCAGCAGAGTACAGGGGGTGGCAGATACGCAGTATTTT.

The J gene is TRBJ2-1, the V gene TRBV27; tentatively, D is TRBD2 (5 bases). V was cut by 5 bases and J by 0 bases, with 11 bases left in between. The CDR3 consists of 15 residues. Germline V gives CDR1 MNHEY, CDR2 SMNVEV (reference sequence). The chain's CDR3 is CASSPRGTSYNEQFF. The CDR3 DNA sequence: TGTGCCAGCAGTCCCCGGGGAACCTCCTACAATGAGCAGTTCTTC.

Only a few counts were recorded for this clone. This chain connects TRBV5-1 to TRBJ1-2; D gene unclear. Germline V CDR1 and CDR2: SGHRS, YFSETQ. The CDR3 runs 15 residues. V was trimmed by 0 bases and J by 3 bases, leaving 12 bases between them. CDR3 in DNA: TGCGCCAGCAGCTTGGATGCAAGCATCTACTATGGCTACACCTTC. Translated: CASSLDASIYYGYTF.

This clone was seen once. This chain links TRBV30 with TRBJ1-4; 11 bases map to TRBD1. V trimming: 5 bases; J trimming: 1 base; junction bases outside the gene matches: 6. This CDR3 is 16 amino acids long. From germline, CDR1 is GTSNPN and CDR2 SVGIG (reference sequence). CDR3 DNA sequence: TGTGCCTGGGGGACAGGGGGATTTGGAACTAATGAAAAACTGTTTTTT. It encodes CAWGTGGFGTNEKLFF.

The chain uses TRBV5-8 and TRBJ1-5; TRBD1 is a possible D gene (5 bases). Germline CDR1 SGHTS, CDR2 YDEGEE. Trimming stripped 0 bases from V and 9 bases from J, with 7 bases between. The CDR3 sequence is 12 residues long. The CDR3 sequence is CASSLAGGPQHF. CDR3 sequence (DNA): TGTGCCAGCAGCTTGGCCGGGGGGCCCCAGCATTTT.

The chain employs TRBV6-6 and TRBJ1-5; the D gene is possibly TRBD1 (6 bases). Between the trimmed V and J ends, which lost 6 bases and 7 bases, there was a span of 22 bases. The CDR3 sequence is 16 residues long. CDR1 is MNHNY and CDR2 is SVGAGI in the germline V gene (reference sequence). CDR3 amino acids: CASSSWGRSRGQPQHF. CDR3 in DNA: TGTGCCAGCAGCTCCTGGGGGCGTTCGCGAGGCCAGCCCCAGCATTTT.

A remark on this clone: Other DNA sequences in this specimen translate into the identical CDR3. This chain links TRBV19 with TRBJ1-1; D not certain. Trimming removed 4 bases from V and 0 bases from J, with 6 bases in between. CDR3 size: 13 residues. Germline assignment: CDR1 LNHDA and CDR2 SQIVND (reference sequence). This CDR3 reads CASSTSLNTEAFF. In DNA form, the CDR3 reads TGTGCCAGTAGTACAAGCCTGAACACTGAAGCTTTCTTT.

The V and J genes are TRBV6-6 and TRBJ2-3; 12 positions match TRBD2. Germline assignment: CDR1 MNHNY and CDR2 SVGAGI (reference sequence). V was clipped by 8 bases and J by 3 bases; unmatched bases: 3. The CDR3 consists of 14 residues. The CDR3, as DNA: TGTGCCAGCCAGACTAGCGGGAGTACAGATACGCAGTATTTT. Amino acid sequence: CASQTSGSTDTQYF.

The chain recombines TRBV6-5 with TRBJ2-3; possible D gene TRBD1, 5 bases. The V gene lost 2 bases and the J gene lost 5 bases, with 14 bases spanning the gap. The germline gives CDR1 MNHEY, CDR2 SVGAGI. The CDR3 has 15 residues. CDR3 DNA sequence: TGTGCCAGCAGTTACCGGCAGGGCCCCGGAGATACGCAGTATTTT. Translated: CASSYRQGPGDTQYF.

The chain employs TRBV12-5 and TRBJ2-7, with 8 positions matching TRBD2. The CDR3 length is 15 residues. V dropped 4 bases and J dropped 3; count of bases not matched to a gene: 8. Germline assignment: CDR1 LGHNT and CDR2 FRNRAP. CDR3 amino acids: CASGSPGGGDYEQYV. CDR3 nucleotide sequence: TGTGCTAGTGGTTCCCCGGGGGGGGGTGACTACGAGCAGTACGTC.

V and J are TRBV6-1 and TRBJ1-5, with a weak D call TRBD1 (5 bases). Germline CDR1 and CDR2: MNHNS and SASEGT. CDR3 length equals 14 residues. Between the trimmed V and J ends, which lost 6 bases and 2 bases, there was a span of 11 bases. CDR3 DNA sequence: TGTGCCAGCAGGGACAACGTGGGCAATCAGCCCCAGCATTTT. Amino acid sequence: CASRDNVGNQPQHF.

The chain recombines TRBV4-2 with TRBJ1-1; D not resolved. V gave up 3 bases and J gave up 4 bases, with 15 bases separating them. This CDR3 comprises 15 residues. CDR1 and CDR2 from the germline V gene are LGHNA and YNFKEQ. The CDR3: CASSQDPRVGTEAFF. The DNA for the CDR3 is TGTGCCAGCAGCCAGGACCCGAGGGTGGGCACTGAAGCTTTCTTT.

This clone was seen once. The chain has TRBV28 and TRBJ2-4, with 8 bases that match TRBD2. The CDR3 spans 14 residues. V gave up 5 bases and J gave up 6 bases; unmatched junction bases: 6. From germline, CDR1 is MDHEN and CDR2 SYDVKM. CDR3 in DNA: TGTGCCAGCAGTCCGGGACTAGGGGGAAACATTCAGTACTTC. Protein: CASSPGLGGNIQYF.

V and J are TRBV15 and TRBJ2-6; TRBD1 aligns across 10 bases. V trimming: 1 base; J trimming: 1 base; junction bases outside the gene matches: 1. The CDR3 length is 17 residues. The V gene's germline CDR1 is LNHNV and CDR2 YYDKDF (reference sequence). The CDR3 spells CATSRGDRGSGANVLTF. CDR3 in DNA: TGTGCCACCAGCAGAGGGGACAGGGGATCTGGGGCCAACGTCCTGACTTTC.

Written as DNA, the CDR3 is TGTGCCAGCAGTTTAGTCAGTCAGACTGGGGCCAACGTCCTGACTTTC. This encodes CASSLVSQTGANVLTF. The chain couples TRBV28 to TRBJ2-6; D is unresolved. CDR1 is MDHEN and CDR2 is SYDVKM in the germline V gene. CDR3 size: 16 residues. V dropped 2 bases and J dropped 2 bases, with 10 bases sitting between them.

The rearrangement links TRBV7-9 to TRBJ2-7; D ambiguous. The germline V and J ends were trimmed by 2 bases and 6 bases, with 8 bases remaining between them. The germline gives CDR1 SEHNR, CDR2 FQNEAQ (reference sequence). The CDR3 covers 12 residues. The CDR3 nucleotides are TGTGCCAGCAGCTTACCTCTCGTCGAGCAGTACTTC. Translated: CASSLPLVEQYF.

The chain has TRBV6-5 and TRBJ2-7; D perhaps matches TRBD2 (6 bases). The CDR3 extends over 15 amino acids. V was clipped by 0 bases and J by 2 bases, with 11 bases between them. Germline CDR1 is MNHEY and CDR2 is SVGAGI. Here the CDR3 DNA reads TGTGCCAGCAGTTACTCGACTAGATTTCCCTACGAGCAGTACTTC. This encodes CASSYSTRFPYEQYF.

The gene calls are TRBV4-3 and TRBJ2-1, with TRBD1 identical over 9 bases. Germline V gives CDR1 LGHNA, CDR2 YSLEER. Trimming cost V 0 bases and J 3 bases; bases outside gene matches: 3. The CDR3 is 16 residues long. In DNA, the CDR3 is TGCGCCAGCAGCCAAGAGGGGACAGGGTACTACAATGAGCAGTTCTTC. This codes for CASSQEGTGYYNEQFF.